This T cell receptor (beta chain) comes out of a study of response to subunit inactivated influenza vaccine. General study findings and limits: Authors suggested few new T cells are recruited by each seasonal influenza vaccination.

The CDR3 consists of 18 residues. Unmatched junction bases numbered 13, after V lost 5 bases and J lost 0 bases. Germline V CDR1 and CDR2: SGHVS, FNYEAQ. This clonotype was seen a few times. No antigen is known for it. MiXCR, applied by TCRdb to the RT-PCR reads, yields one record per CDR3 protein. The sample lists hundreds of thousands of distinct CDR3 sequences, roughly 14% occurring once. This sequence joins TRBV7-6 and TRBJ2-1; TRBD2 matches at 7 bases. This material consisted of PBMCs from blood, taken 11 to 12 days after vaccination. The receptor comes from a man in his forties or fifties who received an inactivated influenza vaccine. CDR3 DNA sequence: TGTGCCAGCAGCGAAGTGCCTCTAGCGGTTAGCTCCTACAATGAGCAGTTCTTC. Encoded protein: CASSEVPLAVSSYNEQFF.